Listed here are 18 T cell receptor beta chains from one sample, sequenced in a study of T cells in localized non-small cell lung cancer. Produced via immunoSEQ multiplex PCR; TCRdb's table is partial and in-frame only. The sample shows nearly 25,000 clones, around 90% of them seen only once. This material consisted of peripheral blood, taken before any cancer treatment. The source is a man aged 40 to 75 with stage III squamous cell lung carcinoma.

The V and J genes are TRBV5-5 and TRBJ1-2; 7 nucleotides align to TRBD1. Germline trimming cut 2 bases from V and 3 bases from J; bases unmatched to any gene: 7. Germline CDR1 reads SGHKS; CDR2 reads YYEKEE (reference sequence). This CDR3 spans 15 amino acids. The CDR3 loop reads CASSLMTGLDYGYTF. In DNA form, the CDR3 reads TGTGCCAGCAGCTTAATGACAGGGTTGGACTATGGCTACACCTTC. The full variable domain, completed using reference TRBV5-5 and TRBJ1-2, is DAGVTQSPTHLIKTRGQQVTLRCSPISGHKSVSWYQQVLGQGPQFIFQYYEKEERGRGNFPDRFSARQFPNYSSELNVNALLLGDSALYLCASSLMTGLDYGYTFGSGTRLTVV.

CDR3 nucleotides: TGCGCCAGCAGCAGAGGGCCCCGGTCCTACAATGAGCAGTTCTTC. This encodes CASSRGPRSYNEQFF. V gene TRBV4-1 combines with J gene TRBJ2-1; possibly TRBD2 for D (5 bases). The V and J ends lost 5 bases and 1 base respectively, with 12 bases between them. From germline, CDR1 is MGHRA and CDR2 YSYEKL. This CDR3 region has 15 residues.

The chain joins TRBV7-9 to TRBJ1-2; D is unresolved. The CDR3 sequence is 12 residues long. Germline V lookup: CDR1 SEHNR, CDR2 FQNEAQ (reference sequence). The V and J ends lost 5 bases and 4 bases respectively, with 8 bases between them. CDR3 in amino acids: CASSAQSYGYTF. The CDR3 region has the DNA TGTGCCAGCAGCGCTCAAAGCTATGGCTACACCTTC. The whole variable domain, remainder taken from reference TRBV7-9 and TRBJ1-2, is DTGVSQNPRHKITKRGQNVTFRCDPISEHNRLYWYRQTLGQGPEFLTYFQNEAQLEKSRLLSDRFSAERPKGSFSTLEIQRTEQGDSAMYLCASSAQSYGYTFGSGTRLTVV.

This clone was detected only once. The J gene is TRBJ1-2, the V gene TRBV5-4; maybe TRBD1 (5 bases). Trimming cost V 0 bases and J 2 bases, with 14 bases left between them. The CDR3 has 16 amino acids. The germline gives CDR1 SGHNT, CDR2 YYREEE (reference sequence). CDR3 in DNA: TGTGCCAGCAGCTTGGGGGGGTCGGAACCCAACTATGGCTACACCTTC. Residues: CASSLGGSEPNYGYTF.

The chain links TRBV9 to TRBJ2-1; TRBD2 agrees at 11 bases. Germline CDR1 and CDR2: SGDLS and YYNGEE. The CDR3 totals 15 residues. Germline trimming cut 4 bases from V and 4 bases from J; bases unmatched to any gene: 4. The CDR3 bases are TGTGCCAGCAGCCCCAGACTAGCGGGATACAATGAGCAGTTCTTC. Encoded protein: CASSPRLAGYNEQFF.

The V and J genes are TRBV6-1 and TRBJ2-1, with TRBD2 matching over 10 bases. CDR1 and CDR2 (germline): MNHNS, SASEGT. The trim removed 5 bases at V and 9 bases at J, leaving 10 bases unmatched. The CDR3 loop spans 15 amino acids. The CDR3 here is CASSPTSGMLGEQFF. CDR3 nucleotide sequence: TGTGCCAGCAGTCCAACTAGCGGGATGTTGGGTGAGCAGTTCTTC.

This chain connects TRBV7-8 to TRBJ1-2; D remains unclear. The V end lost 2 bases, the J end lost 0 bases, and 10 bases lay between the germline ends. Germline V CDR1 and CDR2: SGHVS, FQNEAQ. The CDR3 runs to 15 residues. The CDR3: CASSLNTATNYGYTF. In DNA form, the CDR3 reads TGTGCCAGCAGCTTAAATACAGCCACTAACTATGGCTACACCTTC.

The chain couples TRBV19 to TRBJ1-2; D is perhaps TRBD1 (6 bases). CDR3 length: 16 amino acids. In germline, CDR1 is LNHDA, CDR2 SQIVND (reference sequence). Trimming removed 4 bases from V and 6 bases from J, with 21 bases in between. The CDR3 spells CASSNLRRGRGHGYTF. The CDR3 bases are TGTGCCAGTAGTAATCTCAGACGCGGCAGGGGCCATGGCTACACCTTC.

This rearrangement joins TRBV7-9 to TRBJ2-3; D is unclear. The ends were cut back, 1 base at V and 1 base at J, with 9 bases in the middle. The CDR3 covers 15 residues. CDR1 and CDR2 from the germline V gene are SEHNR and FQNEAQ (reference sequence). Here the CDR3 DNA reads TGTGCCAGCAGCTTAGGGCAGATCGGCACAGATACGCAGTATTTT. Residues: CASSLGQIGTDTQYF.

This chain connects TRBV5-1 to TRBJ1-1; no definite D call. The V end lost 4 bases, the J end lost 4 bases, and 14 bases lay between the germline ends. The CDR3 is 14 residues long. Per the germline V gene, CDR1 is SGHRS and CDR2 is YFSETQ. This chain's CDR3 is CASSDGPLGTEAFF. The CDR3 region has the DNA TGCGCCAGCAGCGACGGACCACTGGGCACTGAAGCTTTCTTT.

The J gene is TRBJ2-1, the V gene TRBV11-1; D not resolved. The germline gives CDR1 SGHAT, CDR2 FQDESV (reference sequence). V gave up 5 bases and J gave up 3 bases, with 14 bases separating them. CDR3 length: 15 amino acids. The CDR3 reads CASSRSGGLYNEQFF. DNA of the CDR3: TGTGCCAGCAGCCGTAGTGGCGGCCTCTACAATGAGCAGTTCTTC. Full variable domain (remainder filled in from reference TRBV11-1 and TRBJ2-1): EAEVAQSPRYKITEKSQAVAFWCDPISGHATLYWYRQILGQGPELLVQFQDESVVDDSQLPKDRFSAERLKGVDSTLKIQPAELGDSAMYLCASSRSGGLYNEQFFGPGTRLTVL.

The chain combines TRBV25-1 with TRBJ2-1; possibly TRBD1 for D (6 bases). CDR3 length: 14 residues. The V and J ends lost 4 bases and 6 bases respectively, with 13 bases between them. Germline assignment: CDR1 MGHDK and CDR2 SYGVNS. The CDR3 nucleotides are TGTGCCAGCAGTGGTGCCGGGACATCCAATGAGCAGTTCTTC. This translates into CASSGAGTSNEQFF.

V and J are TRBV7-2 and TRBJ2-7; 14 bases are shared with TRBD2. CDR1 and CDR2 (germline): SGHTA, FQGNSA. J lost 4 bases, V lost 2 bases, and 7 bases had no gene match. This CDR3 is built from 17 residues. CDR3 protein: CASSLWAGTSGSYEQYF. The CDR3 nucleotides are TGTGCCAGCAGCTTATGGGCTGGGACTAGCGGGAGTTACGAGCAGTACTTC.

V usage is TRBV6-1 and J usage is TRBJ2-7; D is possibly TRBD2 (6 bases). CDR3 size: 15 residues. With 2 bases removed from V and 5 bases from J, the gap between germline ends came to 16 bases. Germline V gene data show CDR1 as MNHNS and CDR2 as SASEGT. CDR3 nucleotides: TGTGCCAGCAGTGAAAGGGCGGGAAGGGGCCACGAGCAGTACTTC. It is translated as CASSERAGRGHEQYF.

This clone was seen once. The genes are TRBV4-3 and TRBJ2-3; a possible D gene is TRBD2 (5 bases). This CDR3 is built from 14 residues. Germline-derived CDR1 and CDR2 are LGHNA and YSLEER. The V end was cut by 4 bases, the J end by 5 bases, with 13 bases between. Here the CDR3 reads CASSPGLGEDTQYF. The CDR3 coding sequence is TGCGCCAGCAGCCCCGGACTCGGGGAAGATACGCAGTATTTT.

V is TRBV5-1 and J is TRBJ1-1; 10 nucleotides align to TRBD1. The CDR3 covers 16 residues. The V and J ends lost 3 bases and 3 bases, in that order; junction bases with no gene match: 8. Germline V gene sequence: CDR1 SGHRS, CDR2 YFSETQ. CDR3 nucleotides: TGCGCCAGCAGCTGGGGGACAGGGGATGCGGACACTGAAGCTTTCTTT. It specifies CASSWGTGDADTEAFF.

This sequence joins TRBV7-9 and TRBJ2-3; 9 nucleotides align to TRBD1. The CDR3 covers 15 residues. Germline assignment: CDR1 SEHNR and CDR2 FQNEAQ (reference sequence). V was pared by 4 bases and J by 1 base, with 3 bases of the junction left unmatched. CDR3 coding DNA: TGTGCCAGCAGCTACCGGGACAGGGGCACAGATACGCAGTATTTT. This sequence encodes CASSYRDRGTDTQYF. Drawing the rest from reference TRBV7-9 and TRBJ2-3, the complete variable domain is DTGVSQNPRHKITKRGQNVTFRCDPISEHNRLYWYRQTLGQGPEFLTYFQNEAQLEKSRLLSDRFSAERPKGSFSTLEIQRTEQGDSAMYLCASSYRDRGTDTQYFGPGTRLTVL.

In DNA, the CDR3 is TGTGCCTGGAGTGAAACGACGATAGGGGAAAAACTGTTTTTT. Encoded protein: CAWSETTIGEKLFF. This rearrangement joins TRBV30 to TRBJ1-4; D unclear. Germline assignment: CDR1 GTSNPN and CDR2 SVGIG (reference sequence). The CDR3 spans 14 residues. Trimming left V 1 base short and J 8 bases short, with 14 bases between.